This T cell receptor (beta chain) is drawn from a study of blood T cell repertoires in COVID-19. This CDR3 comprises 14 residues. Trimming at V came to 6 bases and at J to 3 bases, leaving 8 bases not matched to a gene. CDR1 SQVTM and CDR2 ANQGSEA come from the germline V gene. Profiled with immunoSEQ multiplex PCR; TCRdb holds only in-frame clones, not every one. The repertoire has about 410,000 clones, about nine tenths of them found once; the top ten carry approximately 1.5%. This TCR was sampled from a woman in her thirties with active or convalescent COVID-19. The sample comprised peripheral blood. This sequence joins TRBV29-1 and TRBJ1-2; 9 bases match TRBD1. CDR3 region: CSVTKQGADYGYTF. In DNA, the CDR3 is TGCAGCGTCACCAAACAGGGGGCGGACTATGGCTACACCTTC.